This T cell receptor beta chain appears in the sequencing data of a study of blood T cell repertoires in COVID-19. On the study more broadly: Sample material is recorded as cDNA or gDNA derived from T cells, B-cell-depleted T cells, or PBMCs.

The CDR3 is 13 residues long. From germline, CDR1 is MNHEY and CDR2 SMNVEV (reference sequence). V was cut by 3 bases and J by 5 bases, with 9 bases left in between. The table lists this clone with a count of one. The table came from immunoSEQ multiplex PCR; TCRdb's copy has only in-frame clones and leaves some out. The repertoire holds approximately 300,000 clones, 70% to 90% seen once, with approximately 4.1% in the top ten. V is TRBV27 and J is TRBJ2-3; D may be TRBD2 (5 bases). Sequences were obtained from PBMCs or T cells enriched from blood (not recorded which). The sequence was obtained from a man in his thirties or forties who had recovered from COVID-19. The CDR3 loop is CASSFPGIDTQYF. The CDR3 bases are TGTGCCAGCAGTTTTCCGGGGATAGATACGCAGTATTTT.